The rows below give T cell receptor beta chains drawn from one sample of a study of CD8 T cells in Susac syndrome. Each CDR3 protein is one row after TCRdb ran MiXCR on the immunoSEQ multiplex PCR reads. The sample includes about 160,000 distinct CDR3 sequences, approximately 95% of them seen just once. Sequencing used CD4+ T cells from PBMCs. These receptor sequences come from a human donor with multiple sclerosis. Both conserved end residues are part of each CDR3. The D gene is left open where the match is weak.

cdr3_nt cdr3_aa j_call d_call v_call
TGCAGCGTTGGAGGGGTCAGAGGGCAGTTCTTC CSVGGVRGQFF TRBJ2-1 NA TRBV29-1
TGCAGTGCTAGTTTGCCCGCCAGTCAGCCCCAGCATTTT CSASLPASQPQHF TRBJ1-5 NA TRBV20-1
TGTGCCAGCAGCGTTAGGACAGACACAGATACGCAGTATTTT CASSVRTDTDTQYF TRBJ2-3 NA TRBV5-4
TGTGCCAGCAGCCAAGATCGAACGAACACTGAAGCTTTCTTT CASSQDRTNTEAFF TRBJ1-1 NA TRBV4-2
TGTGCCAGCAGTTACTGGGGGGAGAGTGAAGCTTTCTTT CASSYWGESEAFF TRBJ1-1 NA TRBV6-2/TRBV6-3
TGTGCCAGCAGCCACCGACAGGGGCAAGAGACCCAGTACTTC CASSHRQGQETQYF TRBJ2-5 TRBD1 TRBV7-8
TGTGCCAGCAGCGATAGCGGGAGGACTTGGGATACGCAGTATTTT CASSDSGRTWDTQYF TRBJ2-3 TRBD2 TRBV11-2
TGTGCCAGCAGCTCCCGAGCCACCGAGACCCAGTACTTC CASSSRATETQYF TRBJ2-5 NA TRBV14
TGTGCCAGCAGCTATAAAGCGGCTCCGCGCTCTGGGGCCAACGTCCTGACTTTC CASSYKAAPRSGANVLTF TRBJ2-6 NA TRBV11-2
TGTGCCAGCAGCAAATCGACAGGCCTCTATGGCTACACCTTC CASSKSTGLYGYTF TRBJ1-2 NA TRBV7-9
TGTGCCAGCAGCCTGGGGGGTCCGCGGACCGGGGAGCTGTTTTTT CASSLGGPRTGELFF TRBJ2-2 NA TRBV5-4
TGTGCCAACAGCCCCTCGCCGGGCGGGCCTGGAAACACCATATATTTT CANSPSPGGPGNTIYF TRBJ1-3 NA TRBV7-3
TGTGCCAGCAGCGTCCAAACCAACACCGTCGAGCAGTACTTC CASSVQTNTVEQYF TRBJ2-7 NA TRBV9
TGCAGTGCTAGAGAACGGACTCCCACCGGGCAGTACTTC CSARERTPTGQYF TRBJ2-7 NA TRBV20-1
TGTGCCAGCAGCTTAGTCGCAGGGTTCGGCTACACCTTC CASSLVAGFGYTF TRBJ1-2 NA TRBV7-9
TGTGCCTGGAGTTCGGGACTAGCGGGAGGGAGGTATGAGCAGTTCTTC CAWSSGLAGGRYEQFF TRBJ2-1 TRBD2 TRBV30
TGCGCCAGAATCTATCAGCCCCAGCATTTT CARIYQPQHF TRBJ1-5 NA TRBV10-1
TGCGCCAGCAGCTCCCAGGTTAGCGGCACTCAAGAGACCCAGTACTTC CASSSQVSGTQETQYF TRBJ2-5 NA TRBV5-1
TGTGCCAGCAGCGTAGACAGGGGAAGTGAGACCCAGTACTTC CASSVDRGSETQYF TRBJ2-5 TRBD1 TRBV9
TGTGCCAGCAGCCTAGGGACTAGCGGGAGGAATGAGCAGTTCTTC CASSLGTSGRNEQFF TRBJ2-1 TRBD2 TRBV5-4
TGTGCCAGCAGTGAACGGGGGCAAGAGACCCAGTACTTC CASSERGQETQYF TRBJ2-5 NA TRBV25-1
TGTGCCAGTAGACGGGGTTCGGGAAACATTCAGTACTTC CASRRGSGNIQYF TRBJ2-4 NA TRBV19
TGTGCCTGGAGGACGAACAATCCTCAAGCTTTCTTT CAWRTNNPQAFF TRBJ1-1 NA TRBV30
TGCGCCAGCAGGATCCGGGACCAAGAGACCCAGTACTTC CASRIRDQETQYF TRBJ2-5 NA TRBV5-1
TGTGCCAGCAGGTCGACGGTTACTGGGGCCAACGTCCTGACTTTC CASRSTVTGANVLTF TRBJ2-6 NA TRBV7-2
TGCGCCAGCAGCTTTGAACTAGACGAGACCCAGTACTTC CASSFELDETQYF TRBJ2-5 NA TRBV5-1